This T cell receptor (beta chain) was retrieved from a study of blood T cell repertoires in COVID-19. Study overall: From T cells, B-cell-depleted T cells, or PBMCs came the material, which was cDNA or gDNA.

The assay was immunoSEQ multiplex PCR, and TCRdb's table has in-frame clones only and misses some. The sample gives about 250,000 clones, approximately 85% of which show up once; more than 4.5% is in the top ten. There are 18 residues in the CDR3. Germline V gives CDR1 MNHEY, CDR2 SVGEGT. The V and J ends lost 6 bases and 4 bases, in that order; junction bases with no gene match: 18. The TCR sequence derives from a man in his fifties with COVID-19, enrolled during active disease. The chain recombines TRBV6-2 or TRBV6-3 with TRBJ1-5; 7 nucleotides align to TRBD1. The source material was peripheral blood. The CDR3 here is CASSRTIRDSTENQPQHF. The CDR3, as DNA: TGTGCCAGCAGCCGAACGATCCGGGACAGTACCGAAAATCAGCCCCAGCATTTT.